This T cell receptor (beta chain) was captured in a study of shared clonotypes between healthy human individuals. Overall study findings and caveats: On the whole, naive subsets had larger estimated richness than memory subsets had. The naive CD4 repertoires of four donors were compared, and approximately 5% of clonotypes were shared. Clonotypes shared by all four donors outscored non-shared clonotypes in generation probability.

This CDR3 is 15 amino acids long. The V end was cut by 7 bases, the J end by 4 bases, with 16 bases between. Germline values: CDR1 MNHEY, CDR2 SVGAGI. This clone was seen once. Its target is unknown. Method: immunoSEQ multiplex PCR; TCRdb's copy keeps in-frame clones and lacks some. The data hold approximately 2,000,000 clones, with over 85% observed a single time. CD45RO-negative CD8 cells positively selected for CCR7 made up the naive population, which excluded terminally differentiated effector memory CD45RA+ cells. Donation came from healthy HIV-negative adults that had no recent acute infections or vaccinations.

The TCR originated in a man aged 18 to 35 in good health. Some clones in this sample may be carry-over from other donors' samples. The chain employs TRBV6-5 and TRBJ2-2; either TRBD1 or TRBD2 may supply D (6 bases each). The sequenced sample consisted of naive CD8+ T cells from PBMCs. The DNA of the CDR3 is TGTGCCAGCACTCCCCTTGGGGGGCTCACCGGGGAGCTGTTTTTT. Encoded protein: CASTPLGGLTGELFF.